The present entry profiles one TCR beta chain with its context. No antigen is known for it. Within one base of it there is no much larger clone, and no base qualities were kept. The CDR3 holds 16 amino acids from the cysteine to the phenylalanine. Only the CDR3 DNA stays, 48 bases, in frame from base 1. CDR1 and CDR2, per the germline V gene, are SGHVS and FQNEAQ. Trimmed from V: 3 bases; trimmed from J: 3 bases; junction bases lacking a gene match: 4. The cohort comprised under 700 healthy bone marrow donors. At the time of sampling, all cohort members were nominally healthy, though unrecorded immune exposures were likely present. CMV serostatus was recorded as positive for 289 and negative for about 55% of the roughly 670 cohort members, whereas no CMV serostatus was recorded for the donor in question. A peripheral blood sample was collected from each donor, and TCR beta sequencing was performed on peripheral blood mononuclear cells. Genomic DNA was extracted from the blood cell samples with the Qiagen DNeasy Blood Extraction Kit.

The data stem from a study of cytomegalovirus exposure and HLA in healthy donors (dated by TCRdb to 2016 to 2017). Some background on the complete study: An earlier analysis of several hundred of the donors reported approximately 300 Gb of sequence data and 117 million unique TCR beta sequences obtained from around 180 million T cells. Roughly 300 gigabases of sequencing data and approximately 85 million unique TCR sequences were included in an early release covering around 650 HLA-typed donors. Among the approximately 430 genotyped donors, approximately 82% belonged to the genetic ancestry cluster associated with self-reported Caucasian donors. The study aimed to test whether signatures of past pathogen exposure could be identified by cataloging public T cell receptors. The study used immunosequencing to profile the T cell repertoires of several hundred subjects and linked those repertoires to cytomegalovirus serostatus. Along with the approximately 700-subject first cohort, a separate validation cohort of over 90 different subjects was used. High-throughput TCR immunosequencing, statistical association of individual TCRs with disease status, and machine learning were combined to predict cytomegalovirus infection status. A later analysis re-examined previously published TCR beta repertoires from about 670 donors and added high-resolution HLA genotyping to investigate patterns of TCR occurrence. Rather than drawing on any new phenotypic data, the later analysis identified candidate immune exposures from TCR beta sequences and the way those sequences occurred across donors. An earlier analysis of nearly 600 of the donors applied high-throughput TCR beta sequencing to assess whether each TCR beta V gene segment acted as functional or pseudogenic. Donor age, sex, ethnicity and CMV serostatus were compiled together with the repertoire data. A later genetic analysis used genome-wide SNP genotypes for about three fifths of the 666 donors, treating that subset as a discovery cohort. Every repertoire in the discovery cohort had been generated on one and the same sequencing platform. HLA typing included class I and class II loci at four-digit resolution. Typing coverage differed by locus: A, B, C, DRB1 and DQB1 were typed in about 620-640 donors, DQA1 in 500 to 550, DPA1 in around 580, and DPB1 in around 490. Because of strong linkage in the cohort, five DR-DQ haplotypes were treated as single units for association and clustering. Among 398 genotyped donors of the cohort, an average of about 240,000 unique TCR beta nucleotide sequences were sequenced per donor, 15% to 20% of them non-productive.

The receptor library was made with the immunoSEQ multiplex PCR assay. For the multiplex PCR, a mixture combining 60 forward primers for TCR Vbeta segments and 13 reverse primers for TCR Jbeta segments was used. Amplification of the CDR3 region of rearranged TCR beta genes was performed with a multiplex PCR assay on genomic DNA. On the Illumina HiSeq System, the amplified TCR beta libraries were sequenced as 87-base-pair reads. The paper's processing steps were these. A later analysis tallied around 87 million unique TCR beta chains across the approximately 670 repertoires, and some 10 million of those chains were shared by two or more donors. A nearest-neighbor algorithm error-corrected the raw reads and collapsed the reads into unique sequences, merging closely related sequences to remove PCR and sequencing errors. To assign V, D and J gene segments, CDR3 sequences were aligned to IMGT reference sequences. For a sequence to be retained, a match of at least six nucleotides to both a V gene segment and a J gene segment was required. Rearrangements were classified as productive when the CDR3 lacked stop codons and remained in frame with V and J, and all other rearrangements were classified as non-productive. CDR3 was defined according to IMGT convention as the region running from the second conserved V-encoded cysteine to the conserved J-encoded phenylalanine. Sequences without an unambiguous match to a single V gene segment were excluded from the earlier analysis of 450 to 650 of the donors. An earlier analysis of around 600 of the donors classified V segments as functional when productive rearrangements were above 56.7% and as segregating when the standard deviation between donors was above 5%. A statistical classification framework was built for diagnosing cytomegalovirus status from the catalog of TCR beta chain sequences. In a later analysis, V and J genes were assigned by comparing TCR nucleotide sequences against IMGT/GENE-DB human TR gene sequences. A later analysis assigned CDR3 sequences and most-parsimonious VDJ recombination scenarios with the TCRdist pipeline. In a later analysis, each TCR beta chain was defined by its CDR3 amino acid sequence together with its V-gene family, and reads without a unique V-gene family were excluded. To address suspected cross-contamination and a sequencing artifact, a later analysis removed several hundred highly shared, low-generation-probability nucleotide sequences. In a later analysis, a clonal expansion index was calculated for each public chain from normalized within-repertoire ranks of inferred template counts. In a later analysis, generation probabilities were computed with a VDJ recombination model fitted to out-of-frame rearrangements, and the resulting probabilities were checked against IGoR. A later analysis scored TCR-TCR, TCR-HLA and TCR-CMV co-occurrence with hypergeometric tests, applying a repertoire-size bias correction to TCR pairs. To estimate false discovery rates, a later analysis permuted the HLA or CMV assignments 20 times. In a later analysis, co-occurring TCRs were grouped using DBSCAN, with TCRdist sequence similarity added in when clustering inside HLA-allele-positive subsets. Repertoires with fewer than 30,000 or more than 120,000 public chains were left out of co-occurrence clustering, as were about 5 repertoires with anomalous nucleotide sharing. TCRdb stores this immuneACCESS table with in-frame sequences only. Part of the clones is absent; in the studies checked, under half of the shortfall reflects unresolved V genes, and no reason is known for the rest. That table supplies the V and J calls and clone size; D and trimming were determined from the DNA. A total of 150,000 to 200,000 clones appear in this sample, under 80% of them only once. Together, the top ten hold about 2.5% of the sample.

Study-wide findings and limitations: Assigning TCR associations to individual alleles was difficult when HLA alleles, especially DR and DQ, strongly co-occurred. CMV serostatus was the only immune exposure information available for the cohort. Some IMGT-functional V segments, including TRBV6-2 and TRBV6-3, could not be distinguished by the 87-base-pair reads and were therefore excluded. Roughly uniform sequencing depth across donors was assumed in presence/absence analyses, although this assumption may not hold. A cluster of highly shared sequence variants was judged likely to represent a technical artifact of the sequencing pipeline. Specific HLA alleles were associated with over 15,000 TCR beta sequences at a false discovery rate of 0.05 in a later analysis. In a later genetic analysis, a missense DCLRE1C variant was associated with V-gene and J-gene trimming of TCR beta chains, and the association was replicated in an independent cohort. A later analysis found that HLA-associated TCR beta chains were more clonally expanded and had lower generation probabilities than equally common non-associated chains. Because counts were too low, around 17 rarely observed V segments, including chromosome 9 orphons, were left out of the earlier analysis of over 550 of the donors. The classifier was reported to diagnose cytomegalovirus status with high specificity and sensitivity in both the original and validation cohorts. A later analysis found that most CMV-associated TCR beta chains appeared HLA-restricted, with HLA associations seemingly driven largely by CMV exposure. A further reported finding was that TCR beta sequences accurately predicted the HLA-A and HLA-B alleles for most subjects in the first cohort. According to the authors, the approach could potentially be generalized to other disease states and immunological phenotypes. This cohort had only TCR beta chains sequenced, and the lack of alpha or paired-chain data limited which features could be detected. A total of fewer than 200 TCR beta chains were listed by the study as associated with cytomegalovirus. Compared with the roughly 700-donor mean, donors in an Asian-associated ancestry cluster had fewer N-insertions in productive TCRs, according to a later genetic analysis. While some public TCRs were present in many individuals, most TCR sequences turned up only very rarely across donors. In a later analysis, TCR association rates were found to vary across HLA loci, with the most associated TCRs seen for DRB1 alleles and the fewest for HLA-C alleles. Correlated functional status among segregating V segments might be attributable to linkage disequilibrium, but an unknown experimental factor could not be ruled out. In vitro tests confirmed that a few of the cytomegalovirus-associated TCR beta chains recognize cytomegalovirus antigens. According to a later analysis, parvovirus B19, influenza, CMV and Epstein-Barr virus appeared linked to several top co-occurrence clusters. Because some donors lacked HLA typing at each locus, the association tests relied only on the typed subset. Broadly in line with IMGT annotations, most TCR beta V segments showed up in productive rearrangements about 87% or about 30% of the time in an earlier analysis of approximately 640 of the donors.

The TCR was taken from a human donor in good health. The sample was PBMCs. The V and J genes are TRBV7-8 and TRBJ2-1; 11 bases in the middle match TRBD2. In nucleotide form, the sequence is TGTGCCAGCAGCTTCGCTAGCGGGGGGCACTACAATGAGCAGTTCTTC. It encodes CASSFASGGHYNEQFF. When the CDR3 is completed using the reference TRBV7-8 and TRBJ2-1 genes on either side, the full variable domain is GAGVSQSPRYKVAKRGQDVALRCDPISGHVSLFWYQQALGQGPEFLTYFQNEAQLDKSGLPSDRFFAERPEGSVSTLKIQRTQQEDSAVYLCASSFASGGHYNEQFFGPGTRLTVL.